These 27 T cell receptor beta chains share one sample of origin, sequenced in a study of CD8 T cells in Susac syndrome. Reverse transcription used roughly 0.5 to 1 ug RNA and random hexamers. TCRdb re-called the immunoSEQ multiplex PCR reads with MiXCR, one entry per CDR3 protein. The table has about 200,000 distinct CDR3 sequences, 90% to 95% seen once. Specimen: CD4+ T cells from PBMCs. The receptors derive from a human donor with multiple sclerosis.

The chain couples TRBV7-9 to TRBJ1-1; D ambiguous. V lost 4 bases and J lost 1, with 10 bases in between. CDR3 length: 14 residues. Germline CDR1 is SEHNR and CDR2 is FQNEAQ (reference sequence). In DNA, the CDR3 is TGTGCCAGCAGCTCGACGGTGCCGAACACTGAAGCTTTCTTT. Protein: CASSSTVPNTEAFF.

This clonotype came up a few times. V gene TRBV4-2 combines with J gene TRBJ2-2; D call uncertain. CDR1 and CDR2 from the germline V gene are LGHNA and YNFKEQ. Trimming cost V 4 bases and J 7 bases, with 16 bases left between them. The CDR3 length is 15 residues. CDR3 DNA sequence: TGTGCCAGCAGCCCCCGTCCCGGGTGGGGCGGGGAGCTGTTTTTT. Its protein product is CASSPRPGWGGELFF.

The genes are TRBV12-5 and TRBJ1-5; D is unresolved. The CDR3 sequence is 12 residues long. The germline CDR1 and CDR2 sequences are LGHNT and FRNRAP. V was trimmed by 4 bases and J by 5 bases, leaving 6 bases between them. CDR3: CASGSPDQPQHF. As DNA, the CDR3 is TGTGCTAGTGGTTCCCCGGATCAGCCCCAGCATTTT.

The rearrangement links TRBV2 to TRBJ2-7; no clear D. V dropped 2 bases and J dropped 3 bases, with 5 bases sitting between them. CDR3 length: 12 residues. CDR1 SNHLY and CDR2 FYNNEI come from the germline V gene. This CDR3 is CASSETSYEQYF. The DNA for the CDR3 is TGTGCCAGCAGTGAAACCAGCTACGAGCAGTACTTC.

The chain is built from TRBV30 and TRBJ1-5, with 7 positions matching TRBD1. The length of the CDR3 is 15 residues. From germline, CDR1 is GTSNPN and CDR2 SVGIG (reference sequence). Germline trimming cut 1 base from V and 0 bases from J; bases unmatched to any gene: 3. CDR3 sequence (DNA): TGTGCCTGGAGTGGGACAGGCGATAGCAATCAGCCCCAGCATTTT. As protein: CAWSGTGDSNQPQHF.

The CDR3 sequence: CASSPRLGVANTNEQFF. The DNA for the CDR3 is TGTGCCAGCTCACCCCGGTTAGGGGTAGCGAATACTAATGAGCAGTTCTTC. The chain uses TRBV18 and TRBJ2-1; D possibly uses TRBD1 or TRBD2 (5 bases each). Germline V gene data show CDR1 as KGHSH and CDR2 as LQKENI. This CDR3 has 17 amino acids. Trimming pared 3 bases from V and 7 bases from J, leaving 22 bases between.

The chain links TRBV12-3 or TRBV12-4 to TRBJ1-1; D call uncertain. The V and J ends lost 8 bases and 2 bases respectively, with 9 bases between them. This CDR3 is 12 amino acids long. Here the CDR3 DNA reads TGTGCCAGCCTTGAGAAAAACACTGAAGCTTTCTTT. Its protein product is CASLEKNTEAFF.

The chain recombines TRBV3-1 with TRBJ2-1, with a possible D match to TRBD2 (5 bases). The CDR3 is 15 amino acids. The germline V gene encodes CDR1 LGHDT and CDR2 YNNKEL (reference sequence). The V gene lost 10 bases and the J gene lost 4 bases, with 20 bases spanning the gap. The CDR3 reads CATSPVGSGYNEQFF. CDR3 DNA sequence: TGTGCCACCAGTCCGGTCGGAAGCGGATACAATGAGCAGTTCTTC.

CDR3: CASSAASRQETQYF. In DNA form, the CDR3 reads TGTGCCAGCAGCGCCGCATCCCGACAAGAGACCCAGTACTTC. V and J are TRBV9 and TRBJ2-5; D is undetermined. The CDR3 covers 14 residues. The ends were cut back, 3 bases at V and 2 bases at J, with 11 bases in the middle. The V gene's germline CDR1 is SGDLS and CDR2 YYNGEE.

CDR3: CASKHTTDTQYF. The DNA for the CDR3 is TGTGCCAGCAAGCACACCACAGATACGCAGTATTTT. The rearrangement links TRBV12-3 or TRBV12-4 to TRBJ2-3; D remains unclear. The CDR3 runs to 12 residues. Trimming removed 7 bases at V and 2 bases at J, with 7 bases between.

The chain is built from TRBV5-6 and TRBJ2-5, with TRBD2 matching over 7 bases. V dropped 3 bases and J dropped 4; count of bases not matched to a gene: 3. Germline V lookup: CDR1 SGHDT, CDR2 YYEEEE. This CDR3 has 13 amino acids. The CDR3, as DNA: TGTGCCAGCAGCTGGGCTAGCGGAGAGACCCAGTACTTC. Translating gives CASSWASGETQYF. Looking up the rest from reference TRBV5-6 and TRBJ2-5 gives the full variable domain: DAGVTQSPTHLIKTRGQQVTLRCSPKSGHDTVSWYQQALGQGPQFIFQYYEEEERQRGNFPDRFSGHQFPNYSSELNVNALLLGDSALYLCASSWASGETQYFGPGTRLLVL.

The V call is TRBV27, the J call TRBJ2-2, with D perhaps assigned TRBD1 or TRBD2 (6 bases each). The germline V gene has CDR1 MNHEY and CDR2 SMNVEV (reference sequence). The germline V and J ends were trimmed by 2 bases and 4 bases, with 14 bases remaining between them. The CDR3 runs to 16 residues. DNA for the CDR3: TGTGCCAGCAGTTTACGCCCGGGGGCGGGCACCGGGGAGCTGTTTTTT. The encoded protein is CASSLRPGAGTGELFF.

About this clonotype: Without the conserved terminal phenylalanine or tryptophan, this CDR3 likely stems from a read error. CDR3 protein: CASSPRGDQPQHS. CDR3 DNA: TGTGCCAGCAGCCCCCGGGGAGATCAGCCCCAGCATTCT. The gene calls are TRBV6-2 or TRBV6-3 and TRBJ1-5; D unclear. Germline CDR1 is MNHEY and CDR2 is SVGEGT. The CDR3 is made up of 13 amino acids. Trimming stripped 6 bases from V and 5 bases from J, with 11 bases between.

V is TRBV2 and J is TRBJ1-6; D possibly corresponds to TRBD1 (6 bases). Trimming left V 2 bases short and J 10 bases short, with 12 bases between. CDR3 length equals 14 residues. CDR1 SNHLY and CDR2 FYNNEI come from the germline V gene. CDR3 region: CASSENREGSPLHF. Here the CDR3 DNA reads TGTGCCAGCAGTGAAAACAGGGAGGGATCACCCCTCCACTTT.

The chain recombines TRBV29-1 with TRBJ2-7, with 7 bases identical to TRBD1. CDR1 SQVTM and CDR2 ANQGSEA come from the germline V gene. This CDR3 has 13 residues. The ends lost 6 bases at V and 1 base at J; junction bases unmatched: 6. The CDR3 DNA reads as TGCAGCGTGGTGACAGGGCAATCCTACGAGCAGTACTTC. The encoded protein is CSVVTGQSYEQYF.

V and J are TRBV5-1 and TRBJ2-5; 14 bases fit TRBD2. The CDR3 loop spans 16 amino acids. V lost 4 bases, J lost 5 bases, and 7 bases stayed unmatched. CDR1 is SGHRS and CDR2 is YFSETQ in the germline V gene. Here the CDR3 reads CASSPTSGGASETQYF. The CDR3 DNA follows: TGCGCCAGCAGCCCGACTAGCGGGGGGGCCTCGGAGACCCAGTACTTC.

This sequence joins TRBV4-1 and TRBJ1-5, with D possibly matching TRBD1 (6 bases). The CDR3 has 15 amino acids. Trimming pared 3 bases from V and 3 bases from J, leaving 12 bases between. Germline-derived CDR1 and CDR2 are MGHRA and YSYEKL. The CDR3 DNA follows: TGCGCCAGCAGCCACCTGACAGGCCCCAATCAGCCCCAGCATTTT. Encoded protein: CASSHLTGPNQPQHF.

The chain combines TRBV20-1 with TRBJ2-1; D is possibly TRBD2 (6 bases). Germline loops: CDR1 DFQATT, CDR2 SNEGSKA (reference sequence). V was trimmed by 3 bases and J by 9 bases, leaving 24 bases between them. The CDR3 runs to 16 residues. Here the CDR3 reads CSARDPTSSVGSEQFF. CDR3 nucleotide sequence: TGCAGTGCTAGGGATCCGACTAGTAGCGTGGGTAGTGAGCAGTTCTTC.

The chain joins TRBV4-1 to TRBJ1-5, with a weak D call TRBD1 (5 bases). Germline V lookup: CDR1 MGHRA, CDR2 YSYEKL. The CDR3 contains 21 residues. The ends were cut back, 1 base at V and 2 bases at J, with 27 bases in the middle. The CDR3 is CASSQGLTRGGSSWGNQPQHF. In DNA form, the CDR3 reads TGCGCCAGCAGCCAAGGACTAACCCGGGGGGGTTCCTCCTGGGGCAATCAGCCCCAGCATTTT.

The chain recombines TRBV27 with TRBJ1-1; D not certain. Germline V gives CDR1 MNHEY, CDR2 SMNVEV (reference sequence). There are 12 residues in the CDR3. The V end lost 5 bases, the J end lost 4 bases, and 8 bases lay between the germline ends. The CDR3 DNA sequence: TGTGCCAGCAGTCTGAAGGGCACTGAAGCTTTCTTT. Amino acid sequence: CASSLKGTEAFF.

The chain joins TRBV29-1 to TRBJ1-2; TRBD1 matches at 7 bases. V lost 4 bases, J lost 4 bases, and 6 bases stayed unmatched. Germline CDR1 is SQVTM and CDR2 is ANQGSEA. The CDR3 spans 13 residues. In DNA, the CDR3 is TGCAGCGTTGGGGACAGAAGGATCTATGGCTACACCTTC. It is translated as CSVGDRRIYGYTF.

This clonotype was observed once. The chain is built from TRBV20-1 and TRBJ2-2; no reliable D call. This CDR3 has 13 amino acids. Between the trimmed V and J ends, which lost 1 base and 6 bases, there was a span of 9 bases. Germline lookup yields CDR1 DFQATT and CDR2 SNEGSKA (reference sequence). CDR3 DNA sequence: TGCAGTGCTAGAGTCCCCCACCCCGGGGAGCTGTTTTTT. Translating gives CSARVPHPGELFF.

J is TRBJ1-2 and V is TRBV29-1, with TRBD1 identical over 9 bases. Per germline, CDR1 SQVTM and CDR2 ANQGSEA. Trimming removed 7 bases from V and 4 bases from J; junction bases left unmatched: 7. CDR3 size: 13 residues. CDR3 nucleotides: TGCAGCGGGACCTTACAGGGGGCCTATGGCTACACCTTC. It yields the protein CSGTLQGAYGYTF.

The gene calls are TRBV13 and TRBJ2-3; the D gene is possibly TRBD1 (6 bases). V lost 5 bases and J 4 bases, leaving 13 bases between the germline ends. Germline V CDR1 and CDR2: PRHDT, FYEKMQ (reference sequence). The CDR3 sequence is 14 residues long. The CDR3 reads CASSRKQGPDTQYF. CDR3 in DNA: TGTGCCAGCAGCCGGAAACAGGGCCCAGATACGCAGTATTTT.

The V and J genes are TRBV29-1 and TRBJ1-4; perhaps TRBD1 as D (5 bases). Germline lookup yields CDR1 SQVTM and CDR2 ANQGSEA. V lost 0 bases to trimming and J lost 8 bases, with 13 bases between them. CDR3 size: 14 residues. The CDR3 reads CSVEDRGLSEKLFF. The CDR3 coding sequence is TGCAGCGTTGAAGATCGGGGACTGTCGGAAAAACTGTTTTTT. Full variable domain (missing parts from reference TRBV29-1 and TRBJ1-4): SAVISQKPSRDICQRGTSLTIQCQVDSQVTMMFWYRQQPGQSLTLIATANQGSEATYESGFVIDKFPISRPNLTFSTLTVSNMSPEDSSIYLCSVEDRGLSEKLFFGSGTQLSVL.

The V gene is TRBV28, the J gene TRBJ2-5; no clear D. CDR3 length equals 12 residues. V shed 0 bases and J shed 5 bases, with 4 bases lying between them. Germline CDR1 and CDR2: MDHEN and SYDVKM. CDR3 region: CASSLWSETQYF. The CDR3, as DNA: TGTGCCAGCAGTTTATGGTCCGAGACCCAGTACTTC.

The rearrangement uses TRBV2 and TRBJ2-5; D is unresolved. Trimming left V 3 bases short and J 4 bases short, with 3 bases between. The germline gives CDR1 SNHLY, CDR2 FYNNEI. The CDR3 is 11 amino acids. The CDR3 DNA reads TGTGCCAGCAGTGAGATAGAGACCCAGTACTTC. It codes for CASSEIETQYF.